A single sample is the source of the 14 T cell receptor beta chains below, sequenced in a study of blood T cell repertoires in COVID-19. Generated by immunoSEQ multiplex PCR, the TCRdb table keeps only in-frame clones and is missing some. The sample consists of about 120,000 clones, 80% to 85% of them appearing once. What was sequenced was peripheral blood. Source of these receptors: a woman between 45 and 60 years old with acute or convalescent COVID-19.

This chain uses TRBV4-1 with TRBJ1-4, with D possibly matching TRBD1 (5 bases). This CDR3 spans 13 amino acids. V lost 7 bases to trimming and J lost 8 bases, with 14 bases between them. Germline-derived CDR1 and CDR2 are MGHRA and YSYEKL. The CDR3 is CASTPGGDEKLFF. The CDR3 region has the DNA TGCGCCAGCACCCCCGGGGGAGACGAAAAACTGTTTTTT.

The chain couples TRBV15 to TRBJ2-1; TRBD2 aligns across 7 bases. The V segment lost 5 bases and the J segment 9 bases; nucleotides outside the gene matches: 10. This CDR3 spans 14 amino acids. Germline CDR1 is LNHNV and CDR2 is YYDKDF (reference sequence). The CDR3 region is CATSPSGEGGEQFF. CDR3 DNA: TGTGCCACCAGCCCGTCGGGGGAGGGCGGTGAGCAGTTCTTC. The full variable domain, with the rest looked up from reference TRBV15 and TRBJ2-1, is DAMVIQNPRYQVTQFGKPVTLSCSQTLNHNVMYWYQQKSSQAPKLLFHYYDKDFNNEADTPDNFQSRRPNTSFCFLDIRSPGLGDTAMYLCATSPSGEGGEQFFGPGTRLTVL.

The CDR3 coding sequence is TGTGCCAGCAGCGCCGACAGGGAGAATACGCAGTATTTT. This translates into CASSADRENTQYF. The V call is TRBV2, the J call TRBJ2-3; 7 positions agree with TRBD1. CDR1 and CDR2 (germline): SNHLY, FYNNEI. After removal of 6 bases from V and 7 bases from J, the junction contained 7 bases not matched to a gene. This CDR3 is built from 13 residues.

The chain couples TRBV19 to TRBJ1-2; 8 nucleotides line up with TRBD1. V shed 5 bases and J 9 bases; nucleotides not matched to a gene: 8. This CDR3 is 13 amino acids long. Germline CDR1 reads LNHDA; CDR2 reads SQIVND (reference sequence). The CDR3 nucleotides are TGTGCCAGTAGTCCGAATGGACAGGGTAGCTACACCTTC. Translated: CASSPNGQGSYTF.

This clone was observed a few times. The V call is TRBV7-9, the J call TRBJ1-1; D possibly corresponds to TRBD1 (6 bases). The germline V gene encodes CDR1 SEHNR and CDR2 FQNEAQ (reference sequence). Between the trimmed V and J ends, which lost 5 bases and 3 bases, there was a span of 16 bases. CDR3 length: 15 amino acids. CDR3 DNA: TGTGCCAGCAGCACGACCAGGGGTTTCGACACTGAAGCTTTCTTT. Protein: CASSTTRGFDTEAFF.

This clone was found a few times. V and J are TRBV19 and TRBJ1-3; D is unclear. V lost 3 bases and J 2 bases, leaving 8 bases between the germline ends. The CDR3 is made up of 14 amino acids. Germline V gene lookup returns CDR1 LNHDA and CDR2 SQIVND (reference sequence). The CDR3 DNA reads TGTGCCAGTAGTATTCGAGAAACTGGAAACACCATATATTTT. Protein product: CASSIRETGNTIYF. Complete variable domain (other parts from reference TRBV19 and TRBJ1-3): DGGITQSPKYLFRKEGQNVTLSCEQNLNHDAMYWYRQDPGQGLRLIYYSQIVNDFQKGDIAEGYSVSREKKESFPLTVTSAQKNPTAFYLCASSIRETGNTIYFGEGSWLTVV.

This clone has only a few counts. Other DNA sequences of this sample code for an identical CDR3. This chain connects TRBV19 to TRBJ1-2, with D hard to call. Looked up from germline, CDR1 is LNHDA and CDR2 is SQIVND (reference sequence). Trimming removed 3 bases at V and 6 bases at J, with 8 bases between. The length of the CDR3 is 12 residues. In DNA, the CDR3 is TGTGCCAGTAGTATTTTCCGGGATGGCTACACCTTC. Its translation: CASSIFRDGYTF.

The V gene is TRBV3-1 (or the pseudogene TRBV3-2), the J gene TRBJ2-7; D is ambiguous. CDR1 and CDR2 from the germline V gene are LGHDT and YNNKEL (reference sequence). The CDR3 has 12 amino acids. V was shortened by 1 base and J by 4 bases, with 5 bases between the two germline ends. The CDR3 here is CASSQAKYEQYF. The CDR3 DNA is TGTGCCAGCAGCCAAGCCAAATACGAGCAGTACTTC.

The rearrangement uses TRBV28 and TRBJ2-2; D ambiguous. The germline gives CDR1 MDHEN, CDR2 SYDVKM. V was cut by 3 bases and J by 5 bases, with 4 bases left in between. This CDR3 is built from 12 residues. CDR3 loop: CASSFLTGELFF. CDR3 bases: TGTGCCAGCAGTTTCCTGACCGGGGAGCTGTTTTTT.

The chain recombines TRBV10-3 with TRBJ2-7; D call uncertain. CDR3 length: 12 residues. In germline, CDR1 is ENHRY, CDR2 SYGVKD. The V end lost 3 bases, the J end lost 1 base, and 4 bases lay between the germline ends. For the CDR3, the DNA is TGTGCCATCAGTGACACTTCCTACGAGCAGTACTTC. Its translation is CAISDTSYEQYF.

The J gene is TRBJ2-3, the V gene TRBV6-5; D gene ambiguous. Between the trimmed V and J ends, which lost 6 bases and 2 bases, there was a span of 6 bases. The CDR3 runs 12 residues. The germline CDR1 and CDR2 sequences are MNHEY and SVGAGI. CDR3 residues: CASREDTDTQYF. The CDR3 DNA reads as TGTGCCAGCAGAGAGGACACAGATACGCAGTATTTT.

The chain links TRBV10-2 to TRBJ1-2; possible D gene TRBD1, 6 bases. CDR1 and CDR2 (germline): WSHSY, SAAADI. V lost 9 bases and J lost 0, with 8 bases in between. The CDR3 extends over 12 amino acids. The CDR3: CASGTTNYGYTF. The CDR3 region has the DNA TGCGCCAGTGGGACAACTAACTATGGCTACACCTTC.

DNA for the CDR3: TGTGCCAGCAGCTTAGCGGGCGGGGGAGAGACCCAGTACTTC. It encodes CASSLAGGGETQYF. This chain connects TRBV7-9 to TRBJ2-5, with 7 bases matching TRBD2. The CDR3 has 14 amino acids. V shed 0 bases and J 4 bases; nucleotides not matched to a gene: 2. Germline V gives CDR1 SEHNR, CDR2 FQNEAQ (reference sequence).

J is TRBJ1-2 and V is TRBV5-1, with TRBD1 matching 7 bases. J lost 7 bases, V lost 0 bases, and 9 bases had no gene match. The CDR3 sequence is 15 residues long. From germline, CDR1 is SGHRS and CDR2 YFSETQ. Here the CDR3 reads CASSLVSEGQIGYTF. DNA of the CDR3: TGCGCCAGCAGCTTGGTGTCCGAGGGACAGATTGGCTACACCTTC. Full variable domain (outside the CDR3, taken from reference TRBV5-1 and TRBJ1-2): KAGVTQTPRYLIKTRGQQVTLSCSPISGHRSVSWYQQTPGQGLQFLFEYFSETQRNKGNFPGRFSGRQFSNSRSEMNVSTLELGDSALYLCASSLVSEGQIGYTFGSGTRLTVV.